This is a list of T cell receptor beta chains from one sample in a study of T cells in tuberculosis. TCRdb's table, derived via immunoSEQ multiplex PCR, lists solely in-frame clones and lacks some. The sample holds roughly 24,000 clones, more than 95% seen once. Source material: PBMCs. The receptors derive from a donor between 10 and 35 years old with latent tuberculosis or without tuberculosis infection. The CDR3 runs from the conserved cysteine through the conserved F or W. Fields, in order: V gene, clone size, D gene, J gene, CDR3 DNA, CDR3 protein. The D gene is left open where the match is weak. A clone size is listed for some rows: how often the clone was seen (once, few, many), or a class if it is expanded.

TRBV11-2,.,.,TRBJ2-1,TGTGCCACCCAAATAAGGGGCGGAAAAGGTGAGCAGTTCTTC,CATQIRGGKGEQFF
TRBV10-3,once,.,TRBJ1-3,TGTGCCATCAGACAGACAAACACCATATATTTT,CAIRQTNTIYF
TRBV5-6,.,.,TRBJ2-5,TGTGCCAGCAGCTTGGTCGCGGCAAGCCAAGAGACCCAGTACTTC,CASSLVAASQETQYF
TRBV21-1,once,.,TRBJ1-3,TGTGCCAGCAGCAAAGAGGGACAGGCTGGAAACACCATATATTTT,CASSKEGQAGNTIYF
TRBV5-5,.,TRBD1,TRBJ1-2,TGTGCCAGCAGCGCCGGGACAGGGGAGGGCTATGGCTACACCTTC,CASSAGTGEGYGYTF
TRBV6-5,.,TRBD1,TRBJ1-1,TGTGCCAGCAGTTCCGCGGGACAGGGTGGCACTGAAGCTTTCTTT,CASSSAGQGGTEAFF
TRBV5-1,once,TRBD1,TRBJ1-1,TGCGCCAGCAGCAAGGGACAGGGAGCCACTGAAGCTTTCTTT,CASSKGQGATEAFF
TRBV27,.,TRBD1,TRBJ2-7,TGTGCCAGCAGTTTATCTACAGGGGGCCACGAGCAGTACTTC,CASSLSTGGHEQYF
TRBV5-1,.,TRBD1,TRBJ2-7,TGCGCCAGCAGCCCCGGGACAGGGTCCTACGAGCAGTACTTC,CASSPGTGSYEQYF
TRBV27,.,.,TRBJ1-1,TGTGCCAGCACCCACTGGTCGGGGGAGAACACTGAAGCTTTCTTT,CASTHWSGENTEAFF
TRBV4-1,.,.,TRBJ2-7,TGCGCCAGCCGGAATATACTGCGGGGGCCCGGCTCCTACGAGCAGTACTTC,CASRNILRGPGSYEQYF
TRBV18,.,.,TRBJ1-1,TGTGCCAGCTCACCAGAGGGGAACACTGAAGCTTTCTTT,CASSPEGNTEAFF
TRBV18,.,.,TRBJ2-3,TGTGCCAGCTCACCAGCGACAGCCACAGATACGCAGTATTTT,CASSPATATDTQYF
TRBV7-3,.,TRBD2,TRBJ2-5,TGTGCCAGCAGCAACGGACTAGCGGGGGAGACCCAGTACTTC,CASSNGLAGETQYF
TRBV7-2,.,TRBD1,TRBJ1-2,TGTGCCAGCAGCTTGGGACAGTCAAGGCAAAACACCTTC,CASSLGQSRQNTF
TRBV7-9,.,.,TRBJ1-3,TGTGCCAGCAGCTCGGGCCCCGGGATTGGAAACACCATATATTTT,CASSSGPGIGNTIYF
TRBV2,.,TRBD2,TRBJ2-2,TGTGCCAGCATGGTCTCGGGACTAGATAACGGGGAGCTGTTTTTT,CASMVSGLDNGELFF
TRBV6-1,.,.,TRBJ1-1,TGTGCCAGCAGACAGGTTGAAGCTTTCTTT,CASRQVEAFF
TRBV10-1,.,TRBD1,TRBJ2-1,TGCGCCAGCAGTAATACAGGGGATTCCTACAATGAGCAGTTCTTC,CASSNTGDSYNEQFF
TRBV18,.,.,TRBJ1-5,TGTGCCAGCTCACCAGGGGGGGGTCAGCCCCAGCATTTT,CASSPGGGQPQHF
TRBV7-6,once,TRBD2,TRBJ2-1,TGTGCCAGCAGCTTTGTAGCGGGGGGCCCTAATGAGCAGTTCTTC,CASSFVAGGPNEQFF
TRBV4-2,.,.,TRBJ2-2,TGTGCCAGCAGCCAAGATGACAAGATCAGCGGGGAGCTGTTTTTT,CASSQDDKISGELFF
TRBV5-5,.,.,TRBJ2-5,TGTGCCAGCAGCACGACTGGGGAGACCCAGTACTTC,CASSTTGETQYF
TRBV19,.,.,TRBJ1-1,TGTGCCAGTAGGGGCCAACAGGTAACGCGTGAAGCTTTCTTT,CASRGQQVTREAFF
TRBV18,.,TRBD1,TRBJ2-1,TGTGCCAGCTCACCACCCACAGGGGGCTTCGGGGACAATGAGCAGTTCTTC,CASSPPTGGFGDNEQFF
TRBV5-4,once,.,TRBJ1-2,TGTGCCAGCAGCCCCTCTAACTATGGCTACACCTTC,CASSPSNYGYTF
TRBV7-2,once,.,TRBJ1-2,TGTGCCAGCACCGACGGCGAGGCTGGCTACACCTTC,CASTDGEAGYTF
TRBV29-1,once,.,TRBJ2-2,TGCAGCGTTGACGTAGAGATGAACACCGGGGAGCTGTTTTTT,CSVDVEMNTGELFF
TRBV18,.,TRBD1,TRBJ1-1,TGTGCCAGCTCCCCCCGGGACAGCCTAGAAACCACTGAAGCTTTCTTT,CASSPRDSLETTEAFF
TRBV11-3,.,.,TRBJ2-3,TGTGCCAGCAGCTCCTCCGGACTCTATAGCACAGATACGCAGTATTTT,CASSSSGLYSTDTQYF
TRBV10-2,once,TRBD1,TRBJ1-1,TGCGCCAGCACAGGGGGCGTGGTGGCTGAAGCTTTCTTT,CASTGGVVAEAFF
TRBV7-9,.,.,TRBJ2-2,TGTGCCAGCAGCTCCGAGGAGAGACAGGCCGGGGAGCTGTTTTTT,CASSSEERQAGELFF
TRBV4-1,.,.,TRBJ2-1,TGCGCCAGCAGCCAAGCTACCCCAAGGGGGATCCCTTACAATGAGCAGTTCTTC,CASSQATPRGIPYNEQFF
TRBV27,.,TRBD2,TRBJ2-3,TGTGCCAGCAGTTTCAGCGGGAGGGCAAGGTTTCGGGTGACGCAGTATTTT,CASSFSGRARFRVTQYF
TRBV28,.,.,TRBJ2-7,TGTGCCAGCACCCTCCTCGGGAGATTCTACGAGCAGTACTTC,CASTLLGRFYEQYF
TRBV2,.,.,TRBJ2-1,TGTGCCAGCACTTTGAGCTCCTACAATGAGCAGTTCTTC,CASTLSSYNEQFF
TRBV10-1,.,.,TRBJ2-5,TGCGCCAGCAGTGAGAGGAGGGTCGGTCAAGAGACCCAGTACTTC,CASSERRVGQETQYF
TRBV6-1,.,.,TRBJ1-1,TGTGCCAGCAGTGAACAGGGGTTGAACACTGAAGCTTTCTTT,CASSEQGLNTEAFF
TRBV2,.,.,TRBJ2-1,TGTGCCAGCAGTGAAGGGCAGTACAATGAGCAGTTCTTC,CASSEGQYNEQFF
TRBV28,.,.,TRBJ1-1,TGTGCCAGCAGCCAAATTGAAGCTTTCTTT,CASSQIEAFF
TRBV5-6,.,.,TRBJ1-2,TGTGCCAGCAGCGCCGGGACTCGCACTGATGATGGCTACACCTTC,CASSAGTRTDDGYTF